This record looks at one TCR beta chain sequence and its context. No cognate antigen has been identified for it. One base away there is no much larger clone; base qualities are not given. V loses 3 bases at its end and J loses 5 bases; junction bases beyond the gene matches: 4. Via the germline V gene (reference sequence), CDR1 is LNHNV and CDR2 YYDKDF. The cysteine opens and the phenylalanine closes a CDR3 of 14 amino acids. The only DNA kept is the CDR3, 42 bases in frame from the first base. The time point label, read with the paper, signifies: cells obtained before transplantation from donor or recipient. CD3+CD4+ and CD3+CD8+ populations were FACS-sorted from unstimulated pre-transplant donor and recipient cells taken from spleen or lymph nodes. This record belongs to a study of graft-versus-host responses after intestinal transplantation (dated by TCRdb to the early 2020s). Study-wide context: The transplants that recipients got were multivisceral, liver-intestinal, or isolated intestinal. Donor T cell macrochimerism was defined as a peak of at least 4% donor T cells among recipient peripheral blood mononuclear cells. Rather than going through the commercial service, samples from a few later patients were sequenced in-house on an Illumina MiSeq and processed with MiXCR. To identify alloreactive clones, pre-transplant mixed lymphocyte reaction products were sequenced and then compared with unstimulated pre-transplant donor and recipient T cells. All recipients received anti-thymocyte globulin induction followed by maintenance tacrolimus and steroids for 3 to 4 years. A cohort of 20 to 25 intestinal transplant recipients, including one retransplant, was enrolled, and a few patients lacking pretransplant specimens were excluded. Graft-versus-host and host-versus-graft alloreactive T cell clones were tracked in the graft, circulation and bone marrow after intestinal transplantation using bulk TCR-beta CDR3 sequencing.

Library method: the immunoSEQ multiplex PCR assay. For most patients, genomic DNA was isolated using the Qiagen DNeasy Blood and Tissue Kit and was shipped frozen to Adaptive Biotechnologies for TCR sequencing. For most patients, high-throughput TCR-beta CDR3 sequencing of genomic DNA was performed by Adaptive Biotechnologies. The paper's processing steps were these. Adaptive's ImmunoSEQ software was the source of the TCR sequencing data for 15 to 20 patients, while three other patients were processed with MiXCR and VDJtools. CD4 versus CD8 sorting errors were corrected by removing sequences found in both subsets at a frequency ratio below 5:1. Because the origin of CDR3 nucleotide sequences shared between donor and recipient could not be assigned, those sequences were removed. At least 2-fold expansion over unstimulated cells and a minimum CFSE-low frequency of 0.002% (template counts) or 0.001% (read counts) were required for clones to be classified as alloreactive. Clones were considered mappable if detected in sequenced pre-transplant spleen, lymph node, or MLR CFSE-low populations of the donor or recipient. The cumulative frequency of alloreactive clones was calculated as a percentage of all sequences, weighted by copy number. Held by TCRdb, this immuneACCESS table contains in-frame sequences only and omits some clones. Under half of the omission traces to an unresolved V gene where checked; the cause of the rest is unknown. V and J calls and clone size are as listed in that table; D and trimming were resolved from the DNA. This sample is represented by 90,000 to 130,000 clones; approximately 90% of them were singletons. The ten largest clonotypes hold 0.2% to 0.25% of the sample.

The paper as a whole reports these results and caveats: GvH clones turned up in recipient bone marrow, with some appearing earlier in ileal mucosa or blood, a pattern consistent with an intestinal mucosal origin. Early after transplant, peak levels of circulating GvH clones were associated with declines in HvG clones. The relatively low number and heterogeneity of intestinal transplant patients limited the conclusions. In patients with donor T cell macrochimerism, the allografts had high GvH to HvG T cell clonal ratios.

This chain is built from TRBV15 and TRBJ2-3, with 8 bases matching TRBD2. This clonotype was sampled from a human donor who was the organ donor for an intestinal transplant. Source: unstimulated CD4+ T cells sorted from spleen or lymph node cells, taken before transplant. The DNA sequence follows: TGTGCCACCAGCAGTGGACTAGCCGGAGATACGCAGTATTTT. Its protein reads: CATSSGLAGDTQYF.